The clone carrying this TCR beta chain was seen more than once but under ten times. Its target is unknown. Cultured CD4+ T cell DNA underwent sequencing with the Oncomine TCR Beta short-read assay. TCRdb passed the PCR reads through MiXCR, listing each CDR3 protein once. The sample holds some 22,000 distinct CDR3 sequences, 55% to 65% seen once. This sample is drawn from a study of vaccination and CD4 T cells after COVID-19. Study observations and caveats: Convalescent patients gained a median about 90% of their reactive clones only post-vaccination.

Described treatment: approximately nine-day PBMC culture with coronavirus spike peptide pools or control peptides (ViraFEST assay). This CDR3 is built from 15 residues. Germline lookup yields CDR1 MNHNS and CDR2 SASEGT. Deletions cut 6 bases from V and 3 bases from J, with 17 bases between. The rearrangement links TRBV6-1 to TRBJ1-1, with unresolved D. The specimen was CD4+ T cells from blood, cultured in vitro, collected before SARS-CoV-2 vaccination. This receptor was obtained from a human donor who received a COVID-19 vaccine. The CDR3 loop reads CASRPPSFEYTEAFF. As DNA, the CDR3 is TGTGCCAGCAGGCCCCCCTCGTTCGAGTACACTGAAGCTTTCTTT.